This TCR beta chain was obtained from a study of CD8 T cells in ankylosing spondylitis. TCRdb recomputed calls from the 5' RACE reads with MiXCR, one row per CDR3 protein. The table lists approximately 100,000 distinct CDR3 sequences, roughly 8.3% of them singletons. The germline V gene has CDR1 LGHNA and CDR2 YNFKEQ. V was clipped by 4 bases and J by 2 bases; unmatched bases: 4. This CDR3 is 15 amino acids long. This clonotype has at least ten counts. Its specificity is unknown. Study-wide findings and caveats: Peripheral blood held disease-linked clones only at relatively low frequency, and these were CD8+.

The receptor comes from a male donor with ankylosing spondylitis or in good health (not recorded which). The sample taken for sequencing was blood, either unsorted or a sorted T cell fraction (not recorded which). V is TRBV4-2 and J is TRBJ1-5; 8 nucleotides align to TRBD1. CDR3 nucleotides: TGTGCCAGCAGCCCTTCGACAGGGGGCAATCAGCCCCAGCATTTT. Translation: CASSPSTGGNQPQHF.